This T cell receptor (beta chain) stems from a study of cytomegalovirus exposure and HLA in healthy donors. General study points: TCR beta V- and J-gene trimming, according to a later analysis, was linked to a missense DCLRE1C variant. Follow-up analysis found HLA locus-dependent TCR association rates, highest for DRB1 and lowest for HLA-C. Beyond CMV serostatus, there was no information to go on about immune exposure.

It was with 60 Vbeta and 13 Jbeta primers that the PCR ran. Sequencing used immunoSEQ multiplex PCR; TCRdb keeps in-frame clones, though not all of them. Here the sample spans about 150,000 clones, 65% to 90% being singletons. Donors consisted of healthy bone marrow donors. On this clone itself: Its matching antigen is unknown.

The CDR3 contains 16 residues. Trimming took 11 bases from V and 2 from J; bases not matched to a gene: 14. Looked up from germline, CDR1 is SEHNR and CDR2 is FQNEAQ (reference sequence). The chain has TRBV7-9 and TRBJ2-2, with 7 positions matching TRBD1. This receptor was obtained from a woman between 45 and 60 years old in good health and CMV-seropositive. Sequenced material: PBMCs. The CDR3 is CASQEGADPNTGELFF. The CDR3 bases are TGTGCCTCCCAAGAGGGGGCGGATCCAAACACCGGGGAGCTGTTTTTT.